The 24 T cell receptor beta chains below come from one sample, sequenced in a study of T cells in Graves' hyperthyroidism and ophthalmopathy. Amplification targeted TCR beta CDR3 regions from RNA transcripts. HTBI primers were employed in a first-round RT-PCR of the TCR CDR3. TCRdb processed the multiplex PCR reads anew with MiXCR; each CDR3 protein has one entry. This sample has approximately 490,000 distinct CDR3 sequences, with approximately 23% found just once. Material for sequencing was blood. The receptors come from a woman aged 70 to 79 with Graves' ophthalmopathy.

The chain is built from TRBV5-1 and TRBJ2-3, with D possibly matching TRBD2 (5 bases). V shed 3 bases and J shed 3 bases, with 14 bases lying between them. This CDR3 is built from 15 residues. Germline V gene lookup returns CDR1 SGHRS and CDR2 YFSETQ. The CDR3 sequence: CASSSLGELTDTQYF. Written as DNA, the CDR3 is TGCGCCAGCAGCTCCCTGGGAGAATTGACAGATACGCAGTATTTT.

The rearrangement uses TRBV11-1 and TRBJ2-2, with 8 bases lining up with TRBD2. Germline lookup yields CDR1 SGHAT and CDR2 FQDESV (reference sequence). V lost 5 bases to trimming and J lost 6 bases; unmatched junction nucleotides: 8. CDR3 length: 15 amino acids. The CDR3 nucleotides are TGTGCCAGCAGCCCTATCGGGAGGGCCCCCGGGGAGCTGTTTTTT. This gives the protein CASSPIGRAPGELFF. Drawing the rest from reference TRBV11-1 and TRBJ2-2, the complete variable domain is EAEVAQSPRYKITEKSQAVAFWCDPISGHATLYWYRQILGQGPELLVQFQDESVVDDSQLPKDRFSAERLKGVDSTLKIQPAELGDSAMYLCASSPIGRAPGELFFGEGSRLTVL.

In this sample, this clonotype turned up a few times. The CDR3, as DNA: TGTGCCAGCAGCCGGACAGGAGTGGCGAATGAAAAACTGTTTTTT. This sequence encodes CASSRTGVANEKLFF. This chain joins TRBV7-9 and TRBJ1-4, with 7 nucleotides matching TRBD1. V trimming: 5 bases; J trimming: 5 bases; junction bases outside the gene matches: 8. The length of the CDR3 is 15 residues. Germline V gene sequence: CDR1 SEHNR, CDR2 FQNEAQ (reference sequence).

Written as DNA, the CDR3 is TGTGCCAGCAGTTTGGTTAGTTTAGGCGAGCAGTACTTC. Translated: CASSLVSLGEQYF. V gene TRBV12-3 or TRBV12-4 combines with J gene TRBJ2-7, with D unclear. V gave up 3 bases and J gave up 6 bases, with 12 bases separating them. The CDR3 is 13 residues long.

This clonotype was counted between two and nine times. The chain is built from TRBV3-1 and TRBJ2-7; 7 bases are shared with TRBD1. The CDR3 runs 14 residues. Germline V CDR1 and CDR2: LGHDT, YNNKEL (reference sequence). V was clipped by 4 bases and J by 7 bases; unmatched bases: 10. CDR3 coding DNA: TGTGCCAGCAGCCTCCTAGACAGGGTTGGGGAGCAGTACTTC. This sequence encodes CASSLLDRVGEQYF.

The V gene is TRBV28, the J gene TRBJ2-5, with D perhaps TRBD1 (6 bases). V was pared by 3 bases and J by 14 bases, with 19 bases between. Germline-derived CDR1 and CDR2 are MDHEN and SYDVKM. This CDR3 contains 13 residues. This CDR3 reads CASSFGGLTGLYF. The CDR3 DNA sequence: TGTGCCAGCAGTTTTGGGGGCCTCACAGGGCTATACTTC. Full variable domain (outside the CDR3, taken from reference TRBV28 and TRBJ2-5): DVKVTQSSRYLVKRTGEKVFLECVQDMDHENMFWYRQDPGLGLRLIYFSYDVKMKEKGDIPEGYSVSREKKERFSLILESASTNQTSMYLCASSFGGLTGLYFGPGTRLLVL.

Ten or more counts support this clonotype. J is TRBJ2-7 and V is TRBV7-9, with 9 bases matching TRBD1. The CDR3 contains 14 residues. Looked up from germline, CDR1 is SEHNR and CDR2 is FQNEAQ (reference sequence). Trimming removed 4 bases from V and 3 bases from J; junction bases left unmatched: 4. The CDR3 nucleotides read TGTGCCAGCAGCTCCGGGACAGGGCACTACGAGCAGTACTTC. It is translated as CASSSGTGHYEQYF.

This clonotype was seen ten or more times. The V gene is TRBV28, the J gene TRBJ2-1; a possible D gene is TRBD2 (5 bases). The germline CDR1 and CDR2 sequences are MDHEN and SYDVKM. The CDR3 runs 15 residues. The germline V and J ends were trimmed by 3 bases and 4 bases, with 13 bases remaining between them. The CDR3 reads CASSFLDSSYNEQFF. In nucleotides, the CDR3 is TGTGCCAGCAGTTTCTTGGACTCGTCGTACAATGAGCAGTTCTTC.

This clonotype was seen a handful of times. This chain links TRBV28 with TRBJ2-1, with D hard to call. V was shortened by 6 bases and J by 0 bases, with 9 bases between the two germline ends. CDR1 is MDHEN and CDR2 is SYDVKM in the germline V gene. The CDR3 runs 14 residues. Here the CDR3 DNA reads TGTGCCAGCAGGATGACATACTCCTACAATGAGCAGTTCTTC. Its protein is CASRMTYSYNEQFF.

This clonotype has ten or more counts. V gene TRBV20-1 combines with J gene TRBJ1-1; the match to TRBD1 covers 9 bases. V was clipped by 6 bases and J by 4 bases; unmatched bases: 3. Germline V CDR1 and CDR2: DFQATT, SNEGSKA (reference sequence). The CDR3 length is 12 residues. CDR3 in amino acids: CSAQDRGTEAFF. CDR3 coding DNA: TGCAGTGCCCAGGACAGGGGCACTGAAGCTTTCTTT.

At least ten counts were recorded for this clonotype. J is TRBJ2-5 and V is TRBV7-9; 9 bases match TRBD1. Germline V gene data show CDR1 as SEHNR and CDR2 as FQNEAQ (reference sequence). Trimming removed 5 bases from V and 1 base from J; junction bases left unmatched: 5. The CDR3 spans 15 residues. The CDR3 loop reads CASSLRDRAQETQYF. DNA for the CDR3: TGTGCCAGCAGCCTCCGGGACAGGGCCCAAGAGACCCAGTACTTC.

The chain couples TRBV5-1 to TRBJ2-7, with D perhaps TRBD1 (6 bases). Trimming stripped 3 bases from V and 6 bases from J, with 16 bases between. Germline CDR1 SGHRS, CDR2 YFSETQ. The CDR3 loop spans 14 amino acids. The CDR3 sequence: CASSSDSSLSEQYF. The CDR3 DNA is TGCGCCAGCAGCTCGGACAGCTCCCTATCCGAGCAGTACTTC. Variable domain in full (rest from reference TRBV5-1 and TRBJ2-7): KAGVTQTPRYLIKTRGQQVTLSCSPISGHRSVSWYQQTPGQGLQFLFEYFSETQRNKGNFPGRFSGRQFSNSRSEMNVSTLELGDSALYLCASSSDSSLSEQYFGPGTRLTVT.

The chain links TRBV29-1 to TRBJ2-3; no reliable D call. V lost 2 bases, J lost 3 bases, and 6 bases lay in between. CDR3 length: 12 amino acids. Germline assignment: CDR1 SQVTM and CDR2 ANQGSEA. The CDR3 DNA sequence: TGCAGCGTTGAACCCCAGACAGATACGCAGTATTTT. Residues: CSVEPQTDTQYF.

This clonotype showed up many times. The chain links TRBV15 to TRBJ1-1; D uncertain. Trimming took 1 base from V and 4 from J, leaving 13 bases between them. CDR3 size: 15 residues. From germline, CDR1 is LNHNV and CDR2 YYDKDF (reference sequence). CDR3 sequence: CATSRVKARGTEAFF. In nucleotides, the CDR3 is TGTGCCACCAGCAGAGTGAAGGCCCGGGGCACTGAAGCTTTCTTT.

The genes are TRBV10-1 and TRBJ1-6; the match to TRBD1 covers 8 bases. With V trimmed by 2 bases and J by 9 bases, 6 bases remained unmatched. The germline V gene has CDR1 WNHNN and CDR2 SYGVQD (reference sequence). CDR3 length equals 15 residues. CDR3 sequence reads: CASSEGQGAASPLHF. The CDR3 nucleotides are TGCGCCAGCAGTGAGGGGCAGGGGGCTGCTTCACCCCTCCACTTT.

This clonotype appeared many times. The chain combines TRBV12-3 or TRBV12-4 with TRBJ1-5; D is ambiguous. V was cut by 3 bases and J by 4 bases, with 7 bases left in between. This CDR3 region has 13 residues. This CDR3 reads CASSFAPNQPQHF. The CDR3 DNA reads TGTGCCAGCAGTTTTGCCCCTAATCAGCCCCAGCATTTT.

This clonotype was detected a few times. The V gene is TRBV19, the J gene TRBJ1-2; 11 bases match TRBD1. In germline, CDR1 is LNHDA, CDR2 SQIVND (reference sequence). Losses at the gene ends were 6 bases for V and 1 base for J; bases not matched to a gene: 10. The CDR3 loop spans 17 amino acids. The CDR3 sequence: CASSRQPGQGDNYGYTF. For the CDR3, the DNA is TGTGCCAGTAGCCGACAACCGGGACAGGGGGATAACTATGGCTACACCTTC.

This clonotype was counted between two and nine times. The CDR3 here is CASSYSPGLAGVYEQYF. For the CDR3, the DNA is TGTGCCAGCAGTTACTCACCGGGACTAGCGGGAGTTTACGAGCAGTACTTC. The chain uses TRBV6-5 and TRBJ2-7; 14 nucleotides match TRBD2. The germline V gene has CDR1 MNHEY and CDR2 SVGAGI. The CDR3 totals 17 residues. V dropped 0 bases and J dropped 4; count of bases not matched to a gene: 5.

This clonotype has a handful of counts. V usage is TRBV10-2 and J usage is TRBJ2-1; 11 nucleotides agree with TRBD2. The germline gives CDR1 WSHSY, CDR2 SAAADI. The CDR3 loop spans 14 amino acids. Trimming removed 7 bases from V and 8 bases from J; junction bases left unmatched: 7. As DNA, the CDR3 is TGCGCCAGCATGCGCACTAGCGGGAGCTATGAGCAGTTCTTC. This translates into CASMRTSGSYEQFF.

This chain joins TRBV12-5 and TRBJ2-5; 8 positions match TRBD2. V lost 0 bases to trimming and J lost 2 bases; unmatched junction nucleotides: 2. Germline CDR1 and CDR2: LGHNT and FRNRAP. This CDR3 comprises 15 residues. CDR3 coding DNA: TGTGCTAGTGGTTTGGTAACTAGCGGACAAGAGACCCAGTACTTC. Amino acids: CASGLVTSGQETQYF.

This clonotype occurred many times. The chain recombines TRBV3-1 with TRBJ2-3, with a weak D call TRBD2 (5 bases). The V and J ends lost 1 base and 3 bases respectively, with 8 bases between them. This CDR3 spans 14 amino acids. Germline V CDR1 and CDR2: LGHDT, YNNKEL (reference sequence). The CDR3 coding sequence is TGTGCCAGCAGCCAAGGAGGGTGGACAGATACGCAGTATTTT. This sequence encodes CASSQGGWTDTQYF.

This clonotype turned up a few times. The J gene is TRBJ1-2, the V gene TRBV20-1, with TRBD1 identical over 7 bases. The CDR3 is made up of 13 amino acids. Germline V gene lookup returns CDR1 DFQATT and CDR2 SNEGSKA (reference sequence). V shed 2 bases and J 8 bases; nucleotides not matched to a gene: 8. In DNA form, the CDR3 reads TGCAGTGCTAGACCGACAGGGATACGCGGCTACACCTTC. Protein: CSARPTGIRGYTF.

Note on this clonotype: A read error may be the cause here, since a much bigger clone is one base away. The chain combines TRBV2 with TRBJ2-3; D not resolved. This CDR3 is 14 amino acids long. CDR1 and CDR2 (germline): SNHLY, FYNNEI. The CDR3 DNA reads as TGTGGCAGCAGTGAAGGGATTAGTTCGGATACGCAGTATTTT. Translation gives CGSSEGISSDTQYF.

This chain uses TRBV10-3 with TRBJ1-1; D is possibly TRBD1 (5 bases). V lost 3 bases, J lost 4 bases, and 15 bases lay in between. Germline V CDR1 and CDR2: ENHRY, SYGVKD. The CDR3 contains 15 residues. CDR3 sequence (DNA): TGTGCCATCAGTGACAGCAGGGAGTTGAGCACTGAAGCTTTCTTT. Its protein product is CAISDSRELSTEAFF.